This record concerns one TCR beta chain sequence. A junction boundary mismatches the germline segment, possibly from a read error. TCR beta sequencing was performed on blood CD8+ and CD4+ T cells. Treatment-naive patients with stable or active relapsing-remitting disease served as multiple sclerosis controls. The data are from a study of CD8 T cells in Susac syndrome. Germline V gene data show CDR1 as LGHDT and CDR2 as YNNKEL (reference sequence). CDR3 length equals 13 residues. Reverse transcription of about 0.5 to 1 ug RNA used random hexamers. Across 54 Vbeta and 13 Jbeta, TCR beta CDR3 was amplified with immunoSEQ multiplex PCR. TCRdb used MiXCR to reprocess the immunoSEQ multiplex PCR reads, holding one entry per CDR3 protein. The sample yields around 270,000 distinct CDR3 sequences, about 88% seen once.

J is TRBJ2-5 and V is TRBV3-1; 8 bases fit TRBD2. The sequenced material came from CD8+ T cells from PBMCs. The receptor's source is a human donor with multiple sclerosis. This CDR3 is CASKNSGTPLRHF. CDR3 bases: TGTGCCAGCAAAAATAGCGGGACCCCCCTGAGGCACTTC.